This T cell receptor (beta chain) was sequenced for a study of shared clonotypes between healthy human individuals. Points from the study as a whole: Limited genetic and exposure-history diversity came from having few donors. Non-shared clonotypes were found to have lower generation probabilities than the clonotypes that were shared by all four of the sorted-subset donors.

On this clone itself: Antigen specificity is unknown. This sample includes further DNA sequences coding for the same CDR3.

Sequencing used immunoSEQ multiplex PCR; TCRdb keeps in-frame clones, though not all of them. The data show 950,000 to 1,300,000 clones, around 76% seen once. V lost 5 bases and J 1 base, leaving 14 bases between the germline ends. The CDR3 has 15 amino acids. Germline V gene lookup returns CDR1 SGHVS and CDR2 FQNEAQ. Adults of Caucasian background living in Nashville, Tennessee made up all donors. CD45RA+ naive and CD45RA-negative memory subsets were separated from CD4+ cells. Sequencing input: memory CD4+ T cells sorted from blood. Subset given: CD45RA-negative fraction. The source is a man younger than 35 in good health. The chain has TRBV7-8 and TRBJ1-1; D not resolved. CDR3 amino acids: CASSPRGGSNTEAFF. The CDR3 DNA follows: TGTGCCAGCAGCCCCCGGGGAGGGTCGAACACTGAAGCTTTCTTT.